This is a list of T cell receptor beta chains from one sample in a study of blood T cells in healthy people across ages. MiXCR was run by TCRdb on the 5' RACE reads, yielding one entry per CDR3 protein. The profile shows 1.5 million to 2 million distinct CDR3 sequences, about 50% of them singletons. The sequencing sample was made of blood. The source is a woman aged 40 to 50 in good health. The CDR3 runs from the conserved cysteine through the conserved F or W. Each record gives: clone size, J gene, D gene, V gene, CDR3 DNA, CDR3 protein. D genes are given only for firm matches. Size tells how often a clone was seen (once, few, many) or the class of an expanded clone, and some rows leave it out.

.,TRBJ2-3,TRBD2,TRBV7-2,TGTGCCAGCAGCTCCTCTAGCGGTCGCACAGATACGCAGTATTTT,CASSSSSGRTDTQYF
.,TRBJ2-4,.,TRBV2,TGTGCCAGCAGAGAGGGGTGGGTGGCCAAAAACATTCAGTACTTC,CASREGWVAKNIQYF
once,TRBJ2-3,.,TRBV7-9,TGTGCCAGCAGCGTAGGCCCGACGACGCAGTATTTT,CASSVGPTTQYF
.,TRBJ2-5,TRBD2,TRBV12-3/TRBV12-4,TGTGCCAGCAGAGAGGGACTAGCGGGGGGGCTTGAGACCCAGTACTTC,CASREGLAGGLETQYF
.,TRBJ2-3,.,TRBV15,TGTGCCACCGTTAGCGGTTCCAGCACAGATACGCAGTATTTT,CATVSGSSTDTQYF
.,TRBJ1-2,.,TRBV3-1,TGTGCCAGCAGCCCGTTGGTCATCGGGGGTGACTATGGCTACACCTTC,CASSPLVIGGDYGYTF
.,TRBJ2-2,.,TRBV27,TGTGCCAGCAGTTTACTGGGGAAGAACGCCGGGGAGCTGTTTTTT,CASSLLGKNAGELFF
few,TRBJ2-1,.,TRBV20-1,TGCAGTGCTTCTACAGGGATCTACAATGAGCAGTTCTTC,CSASTGIYNEQFF
few,TRBJ2-3,.,TRBV9,TGTGCCAGCAGCGGCACTAGGGGCAGGAGCACAGATACGCAGTATTTT,CASSGTRGRSTDTQYF
.,TRBJ2-4,.,TRBV5-6,TGTGCCAGCAGCGTAACTCCACAGGCGGACATTCAGTACTTC,CASSVTPQADIQYF
.,TRBJ1-2,TRBD1,TRBV13,TGTGCCAGCAGCCTCGAGGACAGGGAGGATGGCTACACCTTC,CASSLEDREDGYTF
.,TRBJ1-2,.,TRBV7-2,TGTGCCAGCAGCTTAGGGGGGCAGGGAATGGGAGGCTACACCTTC,CASSLGGQGMGGYTF
.,TRBJ1-2,.,TRBV7-8,TGTGCCAGCAGCTTATTGCGGCAACAAAACTATGGCTACACCTTC,CASSLLRQQNYGYTF
.,TRBJ2-7,TRBD1,TRBV27,TGTGCCAGCAGCCCGTCACAGGGGTTACACGAGCAGTACTTC,CASSPSQGLHEQYF
.,TRBJ2-1,TRBD2,TRBV7-2,TGTGCCAGCAGCTCGCGCGGACTAGCCGTCGATGAGCAGTTCTTC,CASSSRGLAVDEQFF
once,TRBJ2-1,TRBD1,TRBV6-6,TGTGCCAGCAGTTACTCGCGCGGGACAGGGGCCTACAATGAGCAGTTCTTC,CASSYSRGTGAYNEQFF
.,TRBJ1-2,.,TRBV7-9,TGTGCCAGCAGCTCGGACGGTAGAGGCTACACCTTC,CASSSDGRGYTF
few,TRBJ1-2,.,TRBV28,TGTGCCATCCGGGACAACTATGGCTACACCTTC,CAIRDNYGYTF
few,TRBJ2-7,.,TRBV6-2/TRBV6-3,TGTGCCAGCAGAAAGACAGTCTACGAGCAGTACTTC,CASRKTVYEQYF
.,TRBJ2-7,.,TRBV4-3,TGCGCCAGCAGCCTCGCGGGCGGGTCGCCAGGGTACGAGCAGTACTTC,CASSLAGGSPGYEQYF
.,TRBJ2-1,TRBD2,TRBV20-1,TGCAGTGCTAGAGATCGGACTAGCGGGGGCCTACATAACAATGTGCAGTTCTTC,CSARDRTSGGLHNNVQFF
.,TRBJ2-7,.,TRBV6-6,TGTGCCAGCAACCCTGCGGACAGCGAAACCTACGAGCAGTACTTC,CASNPADSETYEQYF
.,TRBJ2-4,TRBD1,TRBV11-3,TGTGCCAGCAGCTTAGGAGGGGGCCCGCGGGACATTCAGTACTTC,CASSLGGGPRDIQYF
few,TRBJ2-6,.,TRBV12-3/TRBV12-4,TGTGCCGGATGGGGTACAGGGGCCAACGTCCTGACTTTC,CAGWGTGANVLTF